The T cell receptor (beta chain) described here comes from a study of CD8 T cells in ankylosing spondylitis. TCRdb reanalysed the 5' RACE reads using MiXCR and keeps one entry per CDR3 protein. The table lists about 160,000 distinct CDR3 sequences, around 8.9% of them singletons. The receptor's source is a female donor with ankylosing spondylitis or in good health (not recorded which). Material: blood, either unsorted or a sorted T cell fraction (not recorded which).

The DNA for the CDR3 is TGTGCCGGTACGGGGGGCGTGAGTAAAGAGACCCAGTACTTC. As protein: CAGTGGVSKETQYF. The gene calls are TRBV7-9 and TRBJ2-5; maybe TRBD2 (7 bases). Trimming cost V 11 bases and J 3 bases, with 19 bases left between them. The CDR3 is 14 amino acids. The germline V gene has CDR1 SEHNR and CDR2 FQNEAQ (reference sequence).